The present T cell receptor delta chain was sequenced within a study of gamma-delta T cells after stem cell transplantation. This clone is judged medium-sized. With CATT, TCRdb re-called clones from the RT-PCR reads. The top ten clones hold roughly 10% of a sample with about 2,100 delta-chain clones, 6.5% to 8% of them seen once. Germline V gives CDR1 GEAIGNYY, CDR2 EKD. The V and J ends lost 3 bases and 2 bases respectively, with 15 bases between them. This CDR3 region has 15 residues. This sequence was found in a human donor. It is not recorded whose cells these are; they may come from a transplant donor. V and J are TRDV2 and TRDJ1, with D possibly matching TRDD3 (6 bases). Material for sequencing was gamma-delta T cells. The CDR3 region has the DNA TGTGCCTGTGACCCCTTAATCGGGGATACCGATAAACTCATCTTT. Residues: CACDPLIGDTDKLIF.